Shown below are 5 T cell receptor beta chains from a single sample sequenced in a study of blood T cell repertoires in COVID-19 (dated by TCRdb to the early 2020s). Receptor amplification or capture employed the immunoSEQ multiplex PCR assay. TCRdb stores this immuneACCESS table with in-frame sequences only. Part of the clones is absent; in the studies checked, under half of the shortfall reflects unresolved V genes, and no reason is known for the rest. In this sample the table shows approximately 140,000 clones, roughly nine tenths of which occur a single time. The ten top clones hold 13% of the sample. The sample was peripheral blood. These receptors all stem from a man aged 18 to 30 with COVID-19, enrolled during active disease.

This chain links TRBV28 with TRBJ2-7; D is possibly TRBD1 (5 bases). Germline V gives CDR1 MDHEN, CDR2 SYDVKM. Trimming took off 4 bases at V and 1 base at J, with 14 bases between the two ends. CDR3 length: 15 residues. In nucleotides, the CDR3 is TGTGCCAGCAGTTCCCCGCCGACAGCTTCCTACGAGCAGTACTTC. Its translation is CASSSPPTASYEQYF.

The chain joins TRBV19 to TRBJ2-7; D may be TRBD1 (6 bases). This CDR3 has 14 amino acids. Deletions cut 3 bases from V and 0 bases from J, with 9 bases between. Looked up from germline, CDR1 is LNHDA and CDR2 is SQIVND (reference sequence). CDR3 DNA: TGTGCCAGTAGTATGGGGGCTGTCTCCTACGAGCAGTACTTC. It codes for CASSMGAVSYEQYF.

This sequence joins TRBV21-1 and TRBJ1-5; TRBD1 is the table's D call and was not checked against the DNA. TRBV21-1 is marked as a pseudogene. This CDR3 is 20 amino acids long. The CDR3 coding sequence is TGTGCCAGCAGCAAAGAGGGGGGACAGTCGATGTCTCATAGCAATCAGCCCCAGCATTTT. Translating it yields CASSKEGGQSMSHSNQPQHF.

The rearrangement joins TRBV28 to TRBJ1-6; D gene uncertain. Trimming removed 4 bases from V and 7 bases from J, with 2 bases in between. CDR3 length: 11 amino acids. Germline-derived CDR1 and CDR2 are MDHEN and SYDVKM. CDR3 sequence: CASSSNSPLHF. As DNA, the CDR3 is TGTGCCAGCAGTTCAAATTCACCCCTCCACTTT.

The chain joins TRBV19 to TRBJ1-4; 10 nucleotides line up with TRBD1. Germline values: CDR1 LNHDA, CDR2 SQIVND (reference sequence). The CDR3 is made up of 15 amino acids. V gave up 9 bases and J gave up 1 base; unmatched junction bases: 5. The CDR3 nucleotides read TGTGCCAGCCGGACAGGGGGAATAACTAATGAAAAACTGTTTTTT. Translation: CASRTGGITNEKLFF.